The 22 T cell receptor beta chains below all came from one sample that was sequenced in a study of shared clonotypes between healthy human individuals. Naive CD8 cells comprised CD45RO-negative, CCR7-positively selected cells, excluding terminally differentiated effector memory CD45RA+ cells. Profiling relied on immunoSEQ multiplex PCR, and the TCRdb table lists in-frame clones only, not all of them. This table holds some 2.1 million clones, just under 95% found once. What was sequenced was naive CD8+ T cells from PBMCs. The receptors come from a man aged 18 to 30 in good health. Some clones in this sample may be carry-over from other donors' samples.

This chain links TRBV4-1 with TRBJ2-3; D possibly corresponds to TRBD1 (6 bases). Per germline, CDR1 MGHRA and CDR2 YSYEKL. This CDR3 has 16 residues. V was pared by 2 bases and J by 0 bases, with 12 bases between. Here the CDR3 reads CASSQLGALSTDTQYF. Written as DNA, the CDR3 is TGCGCCAGCAGCCAATTGGGGGCGCTTAGCACAGATACGCAGTATTTT.

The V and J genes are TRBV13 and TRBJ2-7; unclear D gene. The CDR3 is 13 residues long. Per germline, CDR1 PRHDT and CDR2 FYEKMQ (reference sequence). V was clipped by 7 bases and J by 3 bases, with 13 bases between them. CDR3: CASTLHGSYEQYF. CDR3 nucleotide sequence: TGTGCCAGCACCTTGCATGGAAGCTACGAGCAGTACTTC.

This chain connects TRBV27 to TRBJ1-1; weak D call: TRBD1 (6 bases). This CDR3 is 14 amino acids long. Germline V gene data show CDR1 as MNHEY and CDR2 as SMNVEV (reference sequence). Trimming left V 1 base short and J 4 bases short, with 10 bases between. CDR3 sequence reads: CASSLWGPGTEAFF. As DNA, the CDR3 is TGTGCCAGCAGTTTATGGGGGCCGGGCACTGAAGCTTTCTTT.

CDR3 region: CASSYPAGLADNEQFF. As DNA, the CDR3 is TGTGCCAGCAGTTACCCCGCGGGACTAGCGGACAATGAGCAGTTCTTC. V is TRBV6-6 and J is TRBJ2-1, with 11 bases fitting TRBD2. J gave up 5 bases and V 2 bases, and 5 bases lay outside the gene matches. The CDR3 has 16 residues. Germline V gene lookup returns CDR1 MNHNY and CDR2 SVGAGI (reference sequence).

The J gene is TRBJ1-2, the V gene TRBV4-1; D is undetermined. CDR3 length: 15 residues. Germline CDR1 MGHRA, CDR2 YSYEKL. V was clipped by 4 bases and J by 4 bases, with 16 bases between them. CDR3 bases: TGCGCCAGCAGCCCCCGTGGAGGGCTCCCCTATGGCTACACCTTC. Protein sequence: CASSPRGGLPYGYTF.

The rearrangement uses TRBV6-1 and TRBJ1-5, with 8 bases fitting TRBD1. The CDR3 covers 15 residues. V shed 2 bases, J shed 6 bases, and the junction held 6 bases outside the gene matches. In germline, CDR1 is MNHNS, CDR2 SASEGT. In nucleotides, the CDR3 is TGTGCCAGCAGTGAATCCCCAGGGGGCGGTCAGCCCCAGCATTTT. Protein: CASSESPGGGQPQHF.

DNA for the CDR3: TGCAGCGCCTCTCACCTGGCGGGAGCGAACACCGGGGAGCTGTTTTTT. It specifies CSASHLAGANTGELFF. V gene TRBV29-1 combines with J gene TRBJ2-2; 7 positions match TRBD2. The CDR3 is 16 residues long. Germline CDR1 and CDR2: SQVTM and ANQGSEA. With 7 bases clipped from V and 0 bases from J, the junction kept 11 bases outside the gene matches.

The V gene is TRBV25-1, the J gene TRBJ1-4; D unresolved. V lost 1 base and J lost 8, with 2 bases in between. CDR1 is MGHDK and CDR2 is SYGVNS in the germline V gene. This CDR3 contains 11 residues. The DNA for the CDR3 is TGTGCCAGCAGTGAATGGGAAAAACTGTTTTTT. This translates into CASSEWEKLFF.

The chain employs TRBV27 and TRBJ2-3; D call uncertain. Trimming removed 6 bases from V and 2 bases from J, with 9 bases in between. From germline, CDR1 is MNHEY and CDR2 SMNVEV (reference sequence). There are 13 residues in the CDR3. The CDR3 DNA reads TGTGCCAGCAGCCTCATTCACACAGATACGCAGTATTTT. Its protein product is CASSLIHTDTQYF.

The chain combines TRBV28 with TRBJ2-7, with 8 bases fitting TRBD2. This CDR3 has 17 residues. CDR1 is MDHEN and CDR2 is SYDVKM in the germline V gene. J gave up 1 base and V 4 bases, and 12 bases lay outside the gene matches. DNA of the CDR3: TGTGCCAGCAGTTCCCCCGAAATAGCGGGACCTTCCTACGAGCAGTACTTC. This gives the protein CASSSPEIAGPSYEQYF.

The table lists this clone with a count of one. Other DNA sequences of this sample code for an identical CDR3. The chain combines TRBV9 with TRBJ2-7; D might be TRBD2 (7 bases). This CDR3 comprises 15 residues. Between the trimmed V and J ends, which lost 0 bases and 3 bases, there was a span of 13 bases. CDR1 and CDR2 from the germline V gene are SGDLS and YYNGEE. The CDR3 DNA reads TGTGCCAGCAGCGTAGCGGGGGGCGCGGGCTACGAGCAGTACTTC. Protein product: CASSVAGGAGYEQYF.

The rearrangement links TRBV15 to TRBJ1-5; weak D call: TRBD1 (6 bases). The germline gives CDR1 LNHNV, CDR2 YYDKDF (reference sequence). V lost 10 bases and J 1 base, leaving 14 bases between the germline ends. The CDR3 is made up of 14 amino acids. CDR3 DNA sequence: TGTGCCATCTCGGAGGGGGACAGCAATCAGCCCCAGCATTTT. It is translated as CAISEGDSNQPQHF.

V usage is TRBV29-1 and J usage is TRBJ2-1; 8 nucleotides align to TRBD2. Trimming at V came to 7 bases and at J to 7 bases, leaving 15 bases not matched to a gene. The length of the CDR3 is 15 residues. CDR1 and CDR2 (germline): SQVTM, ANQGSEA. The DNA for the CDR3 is TGCAGCGCGGGGGGCTCAGCGGGAGCCTGGAATGAGCAGTTCTTC. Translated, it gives CSAGGSAGAWNEQFF.

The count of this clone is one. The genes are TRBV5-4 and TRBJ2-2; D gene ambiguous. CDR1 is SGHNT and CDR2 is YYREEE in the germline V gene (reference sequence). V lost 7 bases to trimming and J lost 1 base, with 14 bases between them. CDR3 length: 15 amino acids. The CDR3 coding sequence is TGTGCCAGCCTAGACGCCGGAAAGAACACCGGGGAGCTGTTTTTT. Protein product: CASLDAGKNTGELFF. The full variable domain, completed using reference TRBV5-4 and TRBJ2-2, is ETGVTQSPTHLIKTRGQQVTLRCSSQSGHNTVSWYQQALGQGPQFIFQYYREEENGRGNFPPRFSGLQFPNYSSELNVNALELDDSALYLCASLDAGKNTGELFFGEGSRLTVL.

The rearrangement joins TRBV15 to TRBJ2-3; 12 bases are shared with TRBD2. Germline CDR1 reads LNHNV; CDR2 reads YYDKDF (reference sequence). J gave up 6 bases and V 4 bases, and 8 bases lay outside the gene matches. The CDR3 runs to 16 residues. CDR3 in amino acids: CATSKTTSGGTDTQYF. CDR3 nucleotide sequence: TGTGCCACCAGCAAGACTACTAGCGGGGGGACGGATACGCAGTATTTT.

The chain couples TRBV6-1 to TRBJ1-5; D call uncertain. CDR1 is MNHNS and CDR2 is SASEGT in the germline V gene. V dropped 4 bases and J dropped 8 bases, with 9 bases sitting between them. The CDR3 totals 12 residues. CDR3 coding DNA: TGTGCCAGCAGTGGCCGGCGGGAGCCCCAGCATTTT. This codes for CASSGRREPQHF.

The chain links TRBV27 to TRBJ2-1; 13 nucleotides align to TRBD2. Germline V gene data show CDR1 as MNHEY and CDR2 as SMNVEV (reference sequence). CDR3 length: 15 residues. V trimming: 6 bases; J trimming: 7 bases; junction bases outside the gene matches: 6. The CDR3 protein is CASSTGLAGVNEQFF. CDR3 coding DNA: TGTGCCAGCAGCACAGGACTAGCGGGGGTAAATGAGCAGTTCTTC.

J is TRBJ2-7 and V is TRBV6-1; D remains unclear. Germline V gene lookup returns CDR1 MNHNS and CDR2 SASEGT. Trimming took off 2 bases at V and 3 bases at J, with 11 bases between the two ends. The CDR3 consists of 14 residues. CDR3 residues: CASSELNPIYEQYF. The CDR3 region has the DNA TGTGCCAGCAGTGAATTAAACCCAATCTACGAGCAGTACTTC.

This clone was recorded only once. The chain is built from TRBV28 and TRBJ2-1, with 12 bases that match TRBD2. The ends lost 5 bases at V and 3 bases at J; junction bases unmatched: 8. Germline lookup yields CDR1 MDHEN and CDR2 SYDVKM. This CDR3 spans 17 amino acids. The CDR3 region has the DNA TGTGCCAGCAGTCCGAGACTAGCGGGAGCTCTCTACAATGAGCAGTTCTTC. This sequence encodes CASSPRLAGALYNEQFF.

In DNA, the CDR3 is TGTGCCAGCAGTGAAGACGGACGGCCGGTTGCAACTAATGAAAAACTGTTTTTT. Its translation is CASSEDGRPVATNEKLFF. The chain recombines TRBV6-1 with TRBJ1-4; no reliable D call. The CDR3 loop spans 18 amino acids. CDR1 and CDR2 (germline): MNHNS, SASEGT. The V end was cut by 1 base, the J end by 0 bases, with 15 bases between.

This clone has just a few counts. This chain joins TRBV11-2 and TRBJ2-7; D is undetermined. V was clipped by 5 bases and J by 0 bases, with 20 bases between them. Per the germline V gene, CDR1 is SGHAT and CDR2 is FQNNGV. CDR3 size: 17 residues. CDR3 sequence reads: CASSPAPGLEYSYEQYF. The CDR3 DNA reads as TGTGCCAGCAGCCCAGCCCCTGGGCTGGAATACTCCTACGAGCAGTACTTC.

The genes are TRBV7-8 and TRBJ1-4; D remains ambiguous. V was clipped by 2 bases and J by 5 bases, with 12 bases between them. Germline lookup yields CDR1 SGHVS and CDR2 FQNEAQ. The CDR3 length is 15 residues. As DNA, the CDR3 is TGTGCCAGCAGCTTATTGGCAGGACGGAATGAAAAACTGTTTTTT. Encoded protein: CASSLLAGRNEKLFF. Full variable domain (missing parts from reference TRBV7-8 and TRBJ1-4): GAGVSQSPRYKVAKRGQDVALRCDPISGHVSLFWYQQALGQGPEFLTYFQNEAQLDKSGLPSDRFFAERPEGSVSTLKIQRTQQEDSAVYLCASSLLAGRNEKLFFGSGTQLSVL.